Below, 14 T cell receptor beta chains from the same sample are listed, as sequenced in a study of shared clonotypes between healthy human individuals (TCRdb year 2020). To prepare the library, the immunoSEQ multiplex PCR assay was applied. Not all clones reach the TCRdb copy of this immuneACCESS table, which keeps in-frame sequences only. Checked studies attribute under half of the gap to unresolved V genes and leave the rest unexplained. The table for this sample lists 2 million to 3 million clones; 93% of them were counted only once. The ten largest clonotypes hold about 0.39% of the sample. The sample comprised naive CD4+ T cells from PBMCs. The sample's cell subset or site label, in plain terms: CD45RA+ positively selected. All receptors derive from a man between 18 and 29 years old in good health. Some clones in this sample may be carry-over from other donors' samples.

V and J are TRBV28 and TRBJ2-1; D call uncertain. The CDR3 has 15 amino acids. The germline V gene has CDR1 MDHEN and CDR2 SYDVKM. The germline V and J ends were trimmed by 5 bases and 2 bases, with 13 bases remaining between them. This chain's CDR3 is CASSPLVPAYNEQFF. DNA for the CDR3: TGTGCCAGCAGTCCCCTGGTTCCAGCCTACAATGAGCAGTTCTTC. The full variable domain, completed using reference TRBV28 and TRBJ2-1, is DVKVTQSSRYLVKRTGEKVFLECVQDMDHENMFWYRQDPGLGLRLIYFSYDVKMKEKGDIPEGYSVSREKKERFSLILESASTNQTSMYLCASSPLVPAYNEQFFGPGTRLTVL.

This chain joins TRBV5-6 and TRBJ2-3; the D gene is possibly TRBD2 (7 bases). The V and J ends lost 8 bases and 3 bases respectively, with 19 bases between them. CDR3 length: 15 amino acids. Germline V CDR1 and CDR2: SGHDT, YYEEEE. This CDR3 is CASQLRGQITDTQYF. In DNA, the CDR3 is TGTGCCAGTCAACTGCGGGGGCAGATTACAGATACGCAGTATTTT.

V gene TRBV10-3 combines with J gene TRBJ2-5; D is perhaps TRBD1 or TRBD2 (6 bases each). The germline V gene has CDR1 ENHRY and CDR2 SYGVKD. The germline V and J ends were trimmed by 11 bases and 5 bases, with 18 bases remaining between them. The CDR3 is 13 amino acids. The CDR3 DNA reads TGTGCCGCGGGACGGGGGCCCAGGGAGACCCAGTACTTC. This codes for CAAGRGPRETQYF.

The gene calls are TRBV6-1 and TRBJ2-3, with TRBD2 as a possible D gene (6 bases). The V gene's germline CDR1 is MNHNS and CDR2 SASEGT. This CDR3 spans 13 amino acids. The V end was cut by 4 bases, the J end by 7 bases, with 12 bases between. Here the CDR3 DNA reads TGTGCCAGCAGTGTCCGGGAGCGAAATACGCAGTATTTT. Translation: CASSVRERNTQYF.

V and J are TRBV29-1 and TRBJ2-3; possibly TRBD1 or TRBD2 for D (5 bases each). Germline V lookup: CDR1 SQVTM, CDR2 ANQGSEA. Between the trimmed V and J ends, which lost 7 bases and 2 bases, there was a span of 10 bases. The CDR3 consists of 12 residues. The CDR3 DNA reads as TGCAGCGGGGACCGAGCCACAGATACGCAGTATTTT. Translated: CSGDRATDTQYF.

The rearrangement links TRBV13 to TRBJ2-7; 14 bases match TRBD2. This CDR3 has 16 amino acids. J gave up 4 bases and V 5 bases, and 7 bases lay outside the gene matches. The germline V gene has CDR1 PRHDT and CDR2 FYEKMQ (reference sequence). In DNA, the CDR3 is TGTGCCAGCAGCCCGGGACTAGCGGGAGAGCAGTACGAGCAGTACTTC. Protein sequence: CASSPGLAGEQYEQYF.

CDR3 coding DNA: TGTGCCAGCAGGAAAGGGATGGGAGGGGTAAACACCATATATTTT. Its translation is CASRKGMGGVNTIYF. The chain has TRBV28 and TRBJ1-3, with a possible D match to TRBD1 (5 bases). The CDR3 is 15 residues long. Germline V gives CDR1 MDHEN, CDR2 SYDVKM. Trimming took 6 bases from V and 6 from J, leaving 18 bases between them.

This rearrangement joins TRBV7-3 to TRBJ2-7; D uncertain. The CDR3 is 13 amino acids. CDR1 and CDR2 (germline): SGHTA, FQGTGA. The germline V and J ends were trimmed by 3 bases and 3 bases, with 9 bases remaining between them. CDR3 sequence reads: CASSLGPGYEQYF. The CDR3 DNA is TGTGCCAGCAGCTTGGGTCCGGGCTACGAGCAGTACTTC.

The rearrangement links TRBV4-1 to TRBJ2-1, with D perhaps TRBD1 or TRBD2 (6 bases each). Between the trimmed V and J ends, which lost 0 bases and 9 bases, there was a span of 21 bases. The germline V gene has CDR1 MGHRA and CDR2 YSYEKL. The CDR3 consists of 17 residues. CDR3 bases: TGCGCCAGCAGCCAAGAGCTTCGGGGGCCCCGTGGGGGTGAGCAGTTCTTC. Translating gives CASSQELRGPRGGEQFF.

The chain combines TRBV28 with TRBJ2-4, with D tentatively TRBD1 (6 bases). With 3 bases removed from V and 5 bases from J, the gap between germline ends came to 23 bases. This CDR3 is built from 18 residues. The germline CDR1 and CDR2 sequences are MDHEN and SYDVKM. The DNA for the CDR3 is TGTGCCAGCAGTTTTTCCCTCTCTCTACTGGGGGCTCAAAACATTCAGTACTTC. Its protein is CASSFSLSLLGAQNIQYF.

This rearrangement joins TRBV28 to TRBJ2-7, with 7 bases matching TRBD1. CDR1 is MDHEN, CDR2 SYDVKM, per germline. V was pared by 3 bases and J by 3 bases, with 8 bases of the junction left unmatched. The CDR3 contains 15 residues. The CDR3 loop is CASSFEVRGIYEQYF. The CDR3 bases are TGTGCCAGCAGTTTTGAGGTCAGGGGGATCTACGAGCAGTACTTC.

This clone has just one count. V usage is TRBV5-1 and J usage is TRBJ2-3; the D gene is possibly TRBD1 (5 bases). Germline CDR1 is SGHRS and CDR2 is YFSETQ. The CDR3 is 15 residues long. The ends were cut back, 0 bases at V and 3 bases at J, with 11 bases in the middle. CDR3 DNA sequence: TGCGCCAGCAGCTTGGAAGGCAGGGAAACAGATACGCAGTATTTT. Amino acids: CASSLEGRETDTQYF.

The V and J genes are TRBV19 and TRBJ2-2; 7 bases align to TRBD2. The length of the CDR3 is 14 residues. Germline trimming cut 6 bases from V and 4 bases from J; bases unmatched to any gene: 5. CDR1 is LNHDA, CDR2 SQIVND, per germline (reference sequence). The CDR3 reads CASRNGGGTGELFF. CDR3 DNA sequence: TGTGCCAGTAGGAACGGCGGGGGCACCGGGGAGCTGTTTTTT.

The chain has TRBV6-5 and TRBJ1-1, with 7 bases lining up with TRBD1. CDR1 is MNHEY, CDR2 SVGAGI, per germline. There are 14 residues in the CDR3. V dropped 0 bases and J dropped 4; count of bases not matched to a gene: 2. CDR3 protein: CASSYSRQGTEAFF. CDR3 in DNA: TGTGCCAGCAGTTACTCGAGACAGGGCACTGAAGCTTTCTTT.